This T cell receptor (beta chain) was observed in a study of blood T cells in healthy people across ages. Study results and limitations: TCR beta diversity tracked closely with naive T cell percentage.

It was with a sample-barcoded 5' primer and a J-beta primer mix that a second PCR of roughly 7 to 12 cycles was run. From the 5' RACE reads, TCRdb called clonotypes with MiXCR, one entry per CDR3 protein. The sample carries over a million distinct CDR3 sequences, approximately 59% recorded once. Isolation of PBMCs gave at least 7 million cells per sample. Concerning this clonotype itself: Its antigen is unidentified.

Sample: blood. This sequence originates from a young man in good health.

The CDR3 is CASRPSRRNYGYTF. CDR3 coding DNA: TGTGCCAGCAGACCTTCTAGGCGCAACTATGGCTACACCTTC. The V call is TRBV5-6, the J call TRBJ1-2; unclear D gene. The CDR3 is 14 amino acids. V was cut by 5 bases and J by 2 bases, with 13 bases left in between. The germline CDR1 and CDR2 sequences are SGHDT and YYEEEE.